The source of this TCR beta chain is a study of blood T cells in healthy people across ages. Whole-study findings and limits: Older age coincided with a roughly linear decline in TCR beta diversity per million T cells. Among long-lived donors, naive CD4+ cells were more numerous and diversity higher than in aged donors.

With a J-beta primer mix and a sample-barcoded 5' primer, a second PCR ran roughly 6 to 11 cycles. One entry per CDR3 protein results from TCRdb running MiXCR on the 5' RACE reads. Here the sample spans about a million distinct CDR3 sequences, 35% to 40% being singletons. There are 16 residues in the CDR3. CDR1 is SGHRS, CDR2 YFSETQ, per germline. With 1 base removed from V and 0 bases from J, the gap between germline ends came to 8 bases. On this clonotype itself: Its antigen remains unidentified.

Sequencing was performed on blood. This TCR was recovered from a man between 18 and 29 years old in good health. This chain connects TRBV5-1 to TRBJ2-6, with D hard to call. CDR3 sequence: CASSLLWTSGANVLTF. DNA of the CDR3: TGCGCCAGCAGCTTGTTATGGACCTCTGGGGCCAACGTCCTGACTTTC.